One and the same sample provided the 11 T cell receptor beta chains below, sequenced in a study of cytomegalovirus exposure and HLA in healthy donors. This table comes from immunoSEQ multiplex PCR, and its TCRdb copy is limited to in-frame clones, with some not included. Of 55,000 to 75,000 clones in the sample, roughly 92% were seen once. The material sequenced was PBMCs. These receptors came from a man aged 18 to 35 in good health and CMV-seropositive.

This chain connects TRBV23-1 to TRBJ1-1; D unresolved. TRBV23-1 is flagged as an ORF with uncertain function. The V end lost 0 bases, the J end lost 4 bases, and 9 bases lay between the germline ends. CDR3 length equals 14 residues. The CDR3 region has the DNA TGCGCCAGCAGTCAATCGCGGAGAGGCACTGAAGCTTTCTTT. Translation: CASSQSRRGTEAFF.

The chain is built from TRBV6-1 and TRBJ2-2; tentatively, D is TRBD1 (5 bases). CDR1 and CDR2 from the germline V gene are MNHNS and SASEGT. The CDR3 has 14 amino acids. V lost 4 bases, J lost 2 bases, and 8 bases lay in between. Here the CDR3 reads CASSATVNTGELFF. CDR3 bases: TGTGCCAGCAGTGCGACAGTAAACACCGGGGAGCTGTTTTTT.

The rearrangement uses TRBV4-1 and TRBJ2-7, with 7 bases matching TRBD2. Germline V gene lookup returns CDR1 MGHRA and CDR2 YSYEKL. With V trimmed by 1 base and J by 2 bases, 8 bases remained unmatched. There are 16 residues in the CDR3. Written as DNA, the CDR3 is TGCGCCAGCAGCCAAGGGGGGGGAGCGGGGACCTACGAGCAGTACTTC. Translation gives CASSQGGGAGTYEQYF.

The rearrangement joins TRBV18 to TRBJ2-1, with TRBD1 identical over 11 bases. The V gene end was trimmed by 4 bases and the J gene end by 7 bases; junction bases not matched to a gene: 6. CDR1 is KGHSH and CDR2 is LQKENI in the germline V gene. This CDR3 region has 15 residues. In DNA form, the CDR3 reads TGTGCCAGCTCACTAGGACAGGGGGCGTCTAATGAGCAGTTCTTC. Protein product: CASSLGQGASNEQFF. Filled out from reference TRBV18 and TRBJ2-1, the complete variable domain reads NAGVMQNPRHLVRRRGQEARLRCSPMKGHSHVYWYRQLPEEGLKFMVYLQKENIIDESGMPKERFSAEFPKEGPSILRIQQVVRGDSAAYFCASSLGQGASNEQFFGPGTRLTVL.

V and J are TRBV7-9 and TRBJ2-5; D not certain. CDR3 length equals 14 residues. From germline, CDR1 is SEHNR and CDR2 FQNEAQ (reference sequence). The V end lost 3 bases, the J end lost 0 bases, and 8 bases lay between the germline ends. DNA for the CDR3: TGTGCCAGCAGCTTTATCCTCGACCAAGAGACCCAGTACTTC. Encoded protein: CASSFILDQETQYF.

V gene TRBV5-1 combines with J gene TRBJ2-2; 11 nucleotides align to TRBD1. J was trimmed by 6 bases and V by 4 bases; bases with no gene match: 5. This CDR3 spans 15 amino acids. Germline V lookup: CDR1 SGHRS, CDR2 YFSETQ. The CDR3 protein is CASSTGTGGAGELFF. The CDR3 DNA follows: TGCGCCAGCAGCACAGGGACAGGGGGAGCCGGGGAGCTGTTTTTT.

This clone has only one observation. This chain joins TRBV4-1 and TRBJ2-3, with TRBD1 matching 8 bases. The length of the CDR3 is 17 residues. Germline V CDR1 and CDR2: MGHRA, YSYEKL. With V trimmed by 1 base and J by 5 bases, 11 bases remained unmatched. The CDR3 DNA reads TGCGCCAGCAGCCAAGGTGGGACAGGAACGGGCTTAGATACGCAGTATTTT. It is translated as CASSQGGTGTGLDTQYF.

The rearrangement joins TRBV27 to TRBJ1-5; D remains ambiguous. V was clipped by 4 bases and J by 4 bases, with 8 bases between them. Germline lookup yields CDR1 MNHEY and CDR2 SMNVEV (reference sequence). This CDR3 is built from 13 residues. This chain's CDR3 is CASSSWANQPQHF. The CDR3, as DNA: TGTGCCAGCAGTTCATGGGCGAATCAGCCCCAGCATTTT.

The rearrangement links TRBV28 to TRBJ2-2; D remains ambiguous. CDR3 size: 13 residues. Germline V gives CDR1 MDHEN, CDR2 SYDVKM. Deletions cut 6 bases from V and 3 bases from J, with 8 bases between. Here the CDR3 reads CASRRRDTGELFF. DNA of the CDR3: TGTGCCAGCAGGAGACGGGACACCGGGGAGCTGTTTTTT.

The chain is built from TRBV2 and TRBJ2-3, with D possibly being TRBD2 (5 bases). The CDR3 spans 13 residues. Trimming cost V 8 bases and J 3 bases, with 12 bases left between them. Germline lookup yields CDR1 SNHLY and CDR2 FYNNEI. CDR3 in amino acids: CASAPTGTDTQYF. The CDR3 bases are TGTGCCAGCGCCCCCACGGGGACAGATACGCAGTATTTT. Full variable domain (rest looked up from reference TRBV2 and TRBJ2-3): EPEVTQTPSHQVTQMGQEVILRCVPISNHLYFYWYRQILGQKVEFLVSFYNNEISEKSEIFDDQFSVERPDGSNFTLKIRSTKLEDSAMYFCASAPTGTDTQYFGPGTRLTVL.

The CDR3, as DNA: TGTGCCAGCAGCTGGAGGGGGCGCAGGGAGACCCAGTACTTC. Translated: CASSWRGRRETQYF. The chain couples TRBV7-9 to TRBJ2-5, with D possibly TRBD1 on 7 matching bases. Trimming removed 4 bases at V and 5 bases at J, with 14 bases between. The CDR3 runs 14 residues. CDR1 is SEHNR, CDR2 FQNEAQ, per germline (reference sequence).